The 10 T cell receptor beta chains in this list originate from one sample, sequenced in a study of shared clonotypes between healthy human individuals. Using immunoSEQ multiplex PCR, the repertoire was profiled, and TCRdb retains in-frame clones only, with some absent. The sample lists roughly 500,000 clones, around 79% seen once, with roughly 13% in the top ten. The sample consisted of PBMCs. Every receptor here comes from a middle-aged woman in good health. Some clones in this sample may be carry-over from other donors' samples.

V is TRBV28 and J is TRBJ2-5, with unresolved D. The CDR3 extends over 14 amino acids. The germline V gene encodes CDR1 MDHEN and CDR2 SYDVKM. Trimming stripped 6 bases from V and 0 bases from J, with 11 bases between. The CDR3 region has the DNA TGTGCCAGCAGACAAATAGTGTACCAAGAGACCCAGTACTTC. This sequence encodes CASRQIVYQETQYF. Filled out from reference TRBV28 and TRBJ2-5, the complete variable domain reads DVKVTQSSRYLVKRTGEKVFLECVQDMDHENMFWYRQDPGLGLRLIYFSYDVKMKEKGDIPEGYSVSREKKERFSLILESASTNQTSMYLCASRQIVYQETQYFGPGTRLLVL.

This clone was counted a few times. The gene calls are TRBV7-8 and TRBJ1-5; no firm D call. The CDR3 is made up of 15 amino acids. Germline values: CDR1 SGHVS, CDR2 FQNEAQ. Trimming stripped 0 bases from V and 0 bases from J, with 6 bases between. DNA for the CDR3: TGTGCCAGCAGCTTAGCGGCGAATAGCAATCAGCCCCAGCATTTT. Its translation: CASSLAANSNQPQHF.

The chain carries TRBV30 and TRBJ2-3; TRBD2 aligns across 7 bases. CDR3 length: 13 amino acids. Germline V gene sequence: CDR1 GTSNPN, CDR2 SVGIG (reference sequence). J lost 3 bases, V lost 3 bases, and 3 bases had no gene match. The CDR3 DNA reads TGTGCCTGGAGAAAGGGAGGGACAGATACGCAGTATTTT. Translated: CAWRKGGTDTQYF.

The chain links TRBV19 to TRBJ2-2; 7 bases are shared with TRBD2. The trim removed 6 bases at V and 7 bases at J, leaving 8 bases unmatched. Germline CDR1 LNHDA, CDR2 SQIVND (reference sequence). This CDR3 is built from 14 residues. CDR3 protein: CASSTGLGFGELFF. DNA of the CDR3: TGTGCCAGTAGCACTGGACTAGGATTCGGGGAGCTGTTTTTT. The full variable domain, with the rest looked up from reference TRBV19 and TRBJ2-2, is DGGITQSPKYLFRKEGQNVTLSCEQNLNHDAMYWYRQDPGQGLRLIYYSQIVNDFQKGDIAEGYSVSREKKESFPLTVTSAQKNPTAFYLCASSTGLGFGELFFGEGSRLTVL.

The V call is TRBV7-9, the J call TRBJ2-1; perhaps TRBD1 as D (6 bases). V lost 5 bases and J lost 7, with 15 bases in between. This CDR3 has 14 amino acids. Germline CDR1 is SEHNR and CDR2 is FQNEAQ (reference sequence). CDR3 region: CASSPRGWGNEQFF. The CDR3 DNA reads TGTGCCAGCAGCCCCAGGGGTTGGGGTAATGAGCAGTTCTTC. Variable domain in full (rest from reference TRBV7-9 and TRBJ2-1): DTGVSQNPRHKITKRGQNVTFRCDPISEHNRLYWYRQTLGQGPEFLTYFQNEAQLEKSRLLSDRFSAERPKGSFSTLEIQRTEQGDSAMYLCASSPRGWGNEQFFGPGTRLTVL.

This clone was observed once. V and J are TRBV19 and TRBJ2-1, with TRBD1 matching over 8 bases. Trimming took 2 bases from V and 6 from J; bases not matched to a gene: 9. The germline V gene encodes CDR1 LNHDA and CDR2 SQIVND (reference sequence). The CDR3 spans 16 residues. The CDR3 protein is CASSIYGTGVANEQFF. CDR3 coding DNA: TGTGCCAGTAGTATATATGGGACAGGAGTCGCCAATGAGCAGTTCTTC.

This sequence joins TRBV7-9 and TRBJ1-2, with TRBD1 as a possible D gene (5 bases). Germline CDR1 is SEHNR and CDR2 is FQNEAQ (reference sequence). This CDR3 has 13 amino acids. Trimming stripped 4 bases from V and 8 bases from J, with 14 bases between. CDR3 residues: CASSSQVQGGYTF. DNA for the CDR3: TGTGCCAGCAGCTCACAGGTTCAAGGAGGCTACACCTTC. Together with reference TRBV7-9 and TRBJ1-2, the CDR3 gives the full variable domain: DTGVSQNPRHKITKRGQNVTFRCDPISEHNRLYWYRQTLGQGPEFLTYFQNEAQLEKSRLLSDRFSAERPKGSFSTLEIQRTEQGDSAMYLCASSSQVQGGYTFGSGTRLTVV.

This clone was detected a few times. The rearrangement joins TRBV28 to TRBJ1-2, with 7 bases lining up with TRBD1. Germline loops: CDR1 MDHEN, CDR2 SYDVKM. Unmatched junction bases numbered 12, after V lost 3 bases and J lost 8 bases. The CDR3 has 15 residues. The CDR3 loop is CASSLSDRATGGYTF. CDR3 nucleotides: TGTGCCAGCAGTTTGTCCGACAGGGCAACTGGGGGCTACACCTTC.

This clone was seen a single time. The chain's CDR3 is CASSQDIAASQYEQYF. In nucleotides, the CDR3 is TGCGCCAGCAGCCAAGACATTGCGGCCAGTCAATACGAGCAGTACTTC. This rearrangement joins TRBV4-1 to TRBJ2-7; D uncertain. The CDR3 is made up of 16 amino acids. V gave up 0 bases and J gave up 4 bases, with 16 bases separating them. Germline assignment: CDR1 MGHRA and CDR2 YSYEKL.

The chain employs TRBV10-3 and TRBJ1-2, with D uncertain. CDR3 length equals 14 residues. V was trimmed by 10 bases and J by 0 bases, leaving 15 bases between them. CDR1 is ENHRY, CDR2 SYGVKD, per germline. In DNA, the CDR3 is TGTGCCACCAGCGGACGGCGGACTAACTATGGCTACACCTTC. It yields the protein CATSGRRTNYGYTF.